This TCR beta chain emerged from a study of early T cells in non-severe SARS-CoV-2 infection. This clonotype was counted between two and nine times. Its antigen remains unidentified. Study results and limitations: Comparison of clonotypes with VDJdb favored anti-spike CD8 responses while missing private and CD4 specificities.

The TCR library protocol attached unique molecular identifiers to the individual cDNA molecules. TCRdb re-called the 5' RACE reads through MiXCR, storing one row per CDR3 protein. The top ten clones hold approximately 4.8% of a sample with roughly 54,000 distinct CDR3 sequences, 10% to 15% of them seen once. The CDR3 totals 16 residues. After removal of 5 bases from V and 5 bases from J, the junction contained 7 bases not matched to a gene. CDR1 MNHNY and CDR2 SVGAGI come from the germline V gene (reference sequence). The specimen sequenced was whole blood. This clonotype was sampled from an adult who was a healthcare worker with PCR-confirmed SARS-CoV-2 infection or an uninfected control (not recorded which). The V call is TRBV6-6, the J call TRBJ2-1; the match to TRBD2 covers 12 bases. The CDR3: CASSLAGGRYHNEQFF. The CDR3 nucleotides are TGTGCCAGCAGTCTAGCGGGAGGGCGCTACCACAATGAGCAGTTCTTC.